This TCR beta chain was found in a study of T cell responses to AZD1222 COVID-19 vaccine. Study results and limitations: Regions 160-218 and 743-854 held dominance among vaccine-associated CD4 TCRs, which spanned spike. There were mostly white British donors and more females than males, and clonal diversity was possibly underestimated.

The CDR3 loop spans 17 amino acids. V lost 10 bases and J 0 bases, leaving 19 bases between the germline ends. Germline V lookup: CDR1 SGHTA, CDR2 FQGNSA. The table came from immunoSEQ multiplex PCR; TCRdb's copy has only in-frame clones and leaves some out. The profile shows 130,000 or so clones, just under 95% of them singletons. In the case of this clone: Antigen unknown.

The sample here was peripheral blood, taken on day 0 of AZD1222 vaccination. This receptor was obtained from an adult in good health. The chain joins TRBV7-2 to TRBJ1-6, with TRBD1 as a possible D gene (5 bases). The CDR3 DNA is TGTGCCACCCGTGGGGCCCAGAGGAGCTCCTATAATTCACCCCTCCACTTT. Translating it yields CATRGAQRSSYNSPLHF. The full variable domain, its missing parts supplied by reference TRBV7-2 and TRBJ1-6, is GAGVSQSPSNKVTEKGKDVELRCDPISGHTALYWYRQSLGQGLEFLIYFQGNSAPDKSGLPSDRFSAERTGGSVSTLTIQRTQQEDSAVYLCATRGAQRSSYNSPLHFGNGTRLTVT.